Listed here are 31 T cell receptor beta chains from one sample, sequenced in a study of shared clonotypes between healthy human individuals. Assay used: immunoSEQ multiplex PCR; TCRdb lists only in-frame clones, some missing. The data show roughly 300,000 clones, roughly 80% seen once. Material: memory CD4+ T cells sorted from blood. Subset described: CD45RA-negative fraction. The receptors were sampled from a man younger than 45 in good health.

The chain carries TRBV20-1 and TRBJ1-1; D is undetermined. Germline V gives CDR1 DFQATT, CDR2 SNEGSKA (reference sequence). This CDR3 region has 11 residues. Trimming left V 2 bases short and J 9 bases short, with 10 bases between. The CDR3 DNA is TGCAGTGCTAGATACGGAACGAAAGCTTTCTTT. Translating it yields CSARYGTKAFF.

V and J are TRBV5-1 and TRBJ2-7; D perhaps matches TRBD2 (6 bases). Germline CDR1 and CDR2: SGHRS and YFSETQ. Trimming left V 0 bases short and J 3 bases short, with 16 bases between. This CDR3 comprises 16 residues. CDR3 residues: CASSLGARYGSYEQYF. CDR3 nucleotide sequence: TGCGCCAGCAGCTTGGGGGCGAGGTACGGGAGCTACGAGCAGTACTTC.

The chain links TRBV7-9 to TRBJ2-7; 7 bases agree with TRBD1. The ends lost 5 bases at V and 3 bases at J; junction bases unmatched: 7. The CDR3 contains 14 residues. The germline CDR1 and CDR2 sequences are SEHNR and FQNEAQ (reference sequence). The CDR3 bases are TGTGCCAGCAGCACAGCACAGGGGTACTACGAGCAGTACTTC. The encoded protein is CASSTAQGYYEQYF.

This clone was detected once. The chain combines TRBV29-1 with TRBJ2-7; either TRBD1 or TRBD2 may fit D (6 bases each). Germline lookup yields CDR1 SQVTM and CDR2 ANQGSEA. V was clipped by 6 bases and J by 5 bases, with 11 bases between them. The CDR3 sequence is 11 residues long. CDR3 DNA sequence: TGCAGCGTCCAGAGGGGGGACGAGCAGTACTTC. Its translation: CSVQRGDEQYF.

This clone was counted at least ten times. This chain joins TRBV20-1 and TRBJ2-7, with D tentatively TRBD2 (5 bases). CDR1 is DFQATT, CDR2 SNEGSKA, per germline (reference sequence). Trimming shortened V by 5 bases and J by 6 bases, and 11 bases separated the two germline ends. The CDR3 has 11 amino acids. The CDR3 protein is CSAGRRSEQYF. CDR3 DNA sequence: TGCAGTGCTGGAAGGAGGTCCGAGCAGTACTTC.

The chain has TRBV30 and TRBJ1-6, with D perhaps matching TRBD1 (6 bases). The CDR3 sequence is 16 residues long. Germline loops: CDR1 GTSNPN, CDR2 SVGIG (reference sequence). V shed 5 bases and J shed 7 bases, with 21 bases lying between them. The CDR3 nucleotides are TGTGCCTGGGGTTCCACAGGGAGCAGGGCAAATTCACCCCTCCACTTT. It yields the protein CAWGSTGSRANSPLHF.

The sample holds one count of this clone. The chain couples TRBV7-8 to TRBJ2-5; D may correspond to TRBD1 or TRBD2 (5 bases each). CDR1 is SGHVS and CDR2 is FQNEAQ in the germline V gene. Trimming stripped 7 bases from V and 5 bases from J, with 26 bases between. The CDR3 sequence is 17 residues long. For the CDR3, the DNA is TGTGCCAGCAAGCAGGGAGCGAGCGGCCTGATAGGGGAGACCCAGTACTTC. This translates into CASKQGASGLIGETQYF.

This chain links TRBV7-9 with TRBJ2-7, with 7 bases identical to TRBD2. V shed 1 base, J shed 3 bases, and the junction held 12 bases outside the gene matches. Looked up from germline, CDR1 is SEHNR and CDR2 is FQNEAQ (reference sequence). This CDR3 is built from 17 residues. The CDR3 sequence is CASSLGLSGLQNYEQYF. The DNA for the CDR3 is TGTGCCAGCAGCTTAGGGTTATCGGGACTACAAAACTACGAGCAGTACTTC.

The CDR3 DNA reads TGTGCCATCAACCGGAGCGGGAGGGACACCGGGGAGCTGTTTTTT. Protein: CAINRSGRDTGELFF. The chain recombines TRBV10-3 with TRBJ2-2; TRBD2 matches at 10 bases. CDR1 ENHRY and CDR2 SYGVKD come from the germline V gene. CDR3 length: 15 amino acids. The V and J ends lost 7 bases and 3 bases, in that order; junction bases with no gene match: 5.

The sample holds one count of this clone. The chain has TRBV6-5 and TRBJ2-7; no clear D. CDR1 and CDR2 from the germline V gene are MNHEY and SVGAGI. This CDR3 contains 14 residues. Deletions cut 6 bases from V and 0 bases from J, with 12 bases between. CDR3 loop: CASRKEWSSYEQYF. The CDR3 DNA is TGTGCCAGCAGAAAGGAGTGGAGCTCCTACGAGCAGTACTTC.

The table lists this clone with a few counts. The CDR3 DNA reads as TGTGCCAGCAGCCAAGAGTCTCGGAACACTGAAGCTTTCTTT. This encodes CASSQESRNTEAFF. V and J are TRBV14 and TRBJ1-1; D gene uncertain. There are 14 residues in the CDR3. CDR1 and CDR2 (germline): SGHDN, FVKESK. The V gene lost 0 bases and the J gene lost 1 base, with 6 bases spanning the gap. Filled out from reference TRBV14 and TRBJ1-1, the complete variable domain reads EAGVTQFPSHSVIEKGQTVTLRCDPISGHDNLYWYRRVMGKEIKFLLHFVKESKQDESGMPNNRFLAERTGGTYSTLKVQPAELEDSGVYFCASSQESRNTEAFFGQGTRLTVV.

This clone has ten or more counts. The chain joins TRBV2 to TRBJ2-7, with D possibly TRBD1 on 5 matching bases. Germline V gene lookup returns CDR1 SNHLY and CDR2 FYNNEI. This CDR3 is built from 12 residues. Trimming left V 8 bases short and J 3 bases short, with 11 bases between. In nucleotides, the CDR3 is TGTGCCAGCTTCCAGGGAAACTACGAGCAGTACTTC. Translated: CASFQGNYEQYF.

V is TRBV28 and J is TRBJ1-2; TRBD1 is a possible D gene (5 bases). Germline V CDR1 and CDR2: MDHEN, SYDVKM. V lost 2 bases to trimming and J lost 0 bases, with 10 bases between them. The length of the CDR3 is 15 residues. The CDR3 DNA reads TGTGCCAGCAGTTTACGACAGTTAGCTAACTATGGCTACACCTTC. Translated: CASSLRQLANYGYTF.

This chain links TRBV7-9 with TRBJ2-1; D remains unclear. The CDR3 has 11 amino acids. Per germline, CDR1 SEHNR and CDR2 FQNEAQ (reference sequence). V lost 5 bases and J lost 10, with 9 bases in between. The CDR3 DNA reads TGTGCCAGCAGCCAGAGTCGGGAGCAGTTCTTC. Its translation: CASSQSREQFF.

V usage is TRBV9 and J usage is TRBJ2-3, with a tentative D call TRBD1 (6 bases). The CDR3 loop spans 16 amino acids. Trimming shortened V by 0 bases and J by 3 bases, and 14 bases separated the two germline ends. Germline V gene lookup returns CDR1 SGDLS and CDR2 YYNGEE. The CDR3 loop reads CASSVGAGAVTDTQYF. CDR3 bases: TGTGCCAGCAGCGTAGGAGCAGGGGCCGTGACAGATACGCAGTATTTT.

This clone has just a few counts. V and J are TRBV14 and TRBJ2-5; D is unclear. Per the germline V gene, CDR1 is SGHDN and CDR2 is FVKESK. The CDR3 runs to 10 residues. V lost 0 bases and J 7 bases, leaving 0 bases between the germline ends. CDR3 sequence reads: CASSQETQYF. The CDR3 bases are TGTGCCAGCAGCCAAGAGACCCAGTACTTC.

The V gene is TRBV11-2, the J gene TRBJ2-2; tentatively, D is TRBD1 or TRBD2 (5 bases each). This CDR3 has 15 residues. V lost 4 bases and J lost 4, with 13 bases in between. Germline V gives CDR1 SGHAT, CDR2 FQNNGV. The CDR3: CASSWDQWGTGELFF. CDR3 DNA: TGTGCCAGCAGCTGGGACCAATGGGGCACCGGGGAGCTGTTTTTT.

Only a few counts were recorded for this clone. This sequence joins TRBV19 and TRBJ2-1; perhaps TRBD2 as D (6 bases). The CDR3 totals 11 residues. The germline V gene encodes CDR1 LNHDA and CDR2 SQIVND (reference sequence). V was pared by 4 bases and J by 12 bases, with 10 bases between. The CDR3 loop reads CASSREVVQFF. In DNA form, the CDR3 reads TGTGCCAGTAGTAGGGAGGTTGTGCAGTTCTTC. The full variable domain, completed using reference TRBV19 and TRBJ2-1, is DGGITQSPKYLFRKEGQNVTLSCEQNLNHDAMYWYRQDPGQGLRLIYYSQIVNDFQKGDIAEGYSVSREKKESFPLTVTSAQKNPTAFYLCASSREVVQFFGPGTRLTVL.

The chain joins TRBV11-2 to TRBJ2-7; D is undetermined. The CDR3 covers 13 residues. Trimming took 5 bases from V and 0 from J, leaving 8 bases between them. Germline-derived CDR1 and CDR2 are SGHAT and FQNNGV. CDR3 loop: CASSLGDSYEQYF. Written as DNA, the CDR3 is TGTGCCAGCAGCCTAGGAGACTCCTACGAGCAGTACTTC.

V gene TRBV5-1 combines with J gene TRBJ1-5; 9 nucleotides line up with TRBD1. The junction had 7 bases not matched to a gene; V was cut back by 1 base and J by 2 bases. The CDR3 consists of 17 residues. Per the germline V gene, CDR1 is SGHRS and CDR2 is YFSETQ. The CDR3 DNA is TGCGCCAGCAGCTTGTCTCCCCGGACAGGGGGCAATCAGCCCCAGCATTTT. Protein product: CASSLSPRTGGNQPQHF.

The V and J genes are TRBV7-2 and TRBJ2-3; D ambiguous. The germline V gene has CDR1 SGHTA and CDR2 FQGNSA. The CDR3 totals 15 residues. V was pared by 2 bases and J by 6 bases, with 15 bases between. The CDR3 region is CASSLRLGPTDTQYF. As DNA, the CDR3 is TGTGCCAGCAGCTTACGACTCGGCCCCACCGATACGCAGTATTTT.

The chain combines TRBV30 with TRBJ2-3; tentatively, D is TRBD2 (6 bases). This CDR3 is built from 14 residues. Germline-derived CDR1 and CDR2 are GTSNPN and SVGIG (reference sequence). Trimming cost V 5 bases and J 0 bases, with 12 bases left between them. The CDR3 nucleotides read TGTGCCTGGGGAGCGGGTGATAGCACAGATACGCAGTATTTT. This gives the protein CAWGAGDSTDTQYF.

The chain recombines TRBV13 with TRBJ2-1; perhaps TRBD2 as D (5 bases). Looked up from germline, CDR1 is PRHDT and CDR2 is FYEKMQ (reference sequence). The length of the CDR3 is 16 residues. V lost 5 bases and J 0 bases, leaving 14 bases between the germline ends. The CDR3: CASSPFRAASYNEQFF. The CDR3 DNA reads as TGTGCCAGCAGCCCTTTTAGAGCGGCCTCCTACAATGAGCAGTTCTTC.

This clone occurred a few times. The chain recombines TRBV2 with TRBJ2-1, with D unresolved. The germline CDR1 and CDR2 sequences are SNHLY and FYNNEI. The CDR3 is 11 residues long. Trimming took off 6 bases at V and 6 bases at J, with 6 bases between the two ends. This chain's CDR3 is CASRYSNEQFF. The CDR3 region has the DNA TGTGCCAGCAGATACAGCAATGAGCAGTTCTTC.

This clone was seen only once. V gene TRBV7-2 combines with J gene TRBJ2-7; perhaps TRBD2 as D (5 bases). Germline CDR1 reads SGHTA; CDR2 reads FQGNSA. Trimming took 2 bases from V and 2 from J, leaving 16 bases between them. The CDR3 loop spans 16 amino acids. The chain's CDR3 is CASSLRRSGRAYEQYF. CDR3 coding DNA: TGTGCCAGCAGCTTACGAAGAAGCGGTAGAGCCTACGAGCAGTACTTC.

This clone came up once. CDR3 DNA sequence: TGTGCCAGCAGCCTAGCCGGGACAGGGGGCGCGAAAACTGAAGCTTTCTTT. Protein product: CASSLAGTGGAKTEAFF. The chain links TRBV14 to TRBJ1-1; 12 bases fit TRBD1. Unmatched junction bases numbered 11, after V lost 4 bases and J lost 5 bases. CDR1 and CDR2 (germline): SGHDN, FVKESK. This CDR3 contains 17 residues.

Written as DNA, the CDR3 is TGTGCCAGCAGTGACTCGGTAGCGGGAGGTGGAGAGACCCAGTACTTC. It translates to CASSDSVAGGGETQYF. The rearrangement links TRBV25-1 to TRBJ2-5; TRBD2 matches at 10 bases. V was pared by 3 bases and J by 4 bases, with 8 bases of the junction left unmatched. Looked up from germline, CDR1 is MGHDK and CDR2 is SYGVNS. CDR3 length equals 16 residues.

This clone was seen only once. The chain recombines TRBV5-1 with TRBJ1-5; 8 nucleotides match TRBD1. The V gene end was trimmed by 4 bases and the J gene end by 5 bases; junction bases not matched to a gene: 11. CDR1 and CDR2 (germline): SGHRS, YFSETQ. This CDR3 region has 16 residues. The CDR3 DNA reads TGCGCCAGCAGCCCGGGTAGTGGACAGGGCCATCAGCCCCAGCATTTT. It yields the protein CASSPGSGQGHQPQHF. Filled out from reference TRBV5-1 and TRBJ1-5, the complete variable domain reads KAGVTQTPRYLIKTRGQQVTLSCSPISGHRSVSWYQQTPGQGLQFLFEYFSETQRNKGNFPGRFSGRQFSNSRSEMNVSTLELGDSALYLCASSPGSGQGHQPQHFGDGTRLSIL.

This chain joins TRBV6-1 and TRBJ2-4; 8 bases match TRBD2. The V segment lost 0 bases and the J segment 0 bases; nucleotides outside the gene matches: 1. The germline V gene has CDR1 MNHNS and CDR2 SASEGT. This CDR3 contains 16 residues. CDR3 sequence: CASSEALAGAKNIQYF. The CDR3 coding sequence is TGTGCCAGCAGTGAAGCGCTAGCGGGAGCCAAAAACATTCAGTACTTC.

This clone appeared once. The gene calls are TRBV19 and TRBJ2-2; the D is unclear. Germline CDR1 LNHDA, CDR2 SQIVND (reference sequence). This CDR3 spans 15 amino acids. Trimming shortened V by 3 bases and J by 0 bases, and 8 bases separated the two germline ends. CDR3 bases: TGTGCCAGTAGTATTCGGGTCGCGAACACCGGGGAGCTGTTTTTT. Its translation: CASSIRVANTGELFF.

The gene calls are TRBV6-1 and TRBJ2-7; 7 bases are a match to TRBD2. The germline CDR1 and CDR2 sequences are MNHNS and SASEGT. CDR3 length: 15 residues. V trimming: 7 bases; J trimming: 6 bases; junction bases outside the gene matches: 15. Here the CDR3 DNA reads TGTGCCAGCACTCCTCCAGCGGGGTCTCTGGTCGAGCAGTACTTC. Its translation is CASTPPAGSLVEQYF.